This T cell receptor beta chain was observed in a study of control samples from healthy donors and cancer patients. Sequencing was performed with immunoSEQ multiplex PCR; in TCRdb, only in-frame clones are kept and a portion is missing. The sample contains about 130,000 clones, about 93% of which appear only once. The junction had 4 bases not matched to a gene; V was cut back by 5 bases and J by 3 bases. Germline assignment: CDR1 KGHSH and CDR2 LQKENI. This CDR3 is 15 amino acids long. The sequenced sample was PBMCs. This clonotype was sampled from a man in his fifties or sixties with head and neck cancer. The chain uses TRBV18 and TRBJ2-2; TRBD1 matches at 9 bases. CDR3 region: CASSGDRVDTGELFF. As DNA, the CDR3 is TGTGCCAGCTCAGGGGACAGGGTCGACACCGGGGAGCTGTTTTTT.